These 16 T cell receptor beta chains were all obtained from the same sample, sequenced in a study of T cell responses to AZD1222 COVID-19 vaccine. The assay was immunoSEQ multiplex PCR, and TCRdb's table has in-frame clones only and misses some. Of just under 85,000 clones in the sample, 86% were seen once. The specimen comprised peripheral blood, sampled on day 0 of AZD1222 vaccination. These receptors all come from an adult in good health.

This clone was recorded only once. The CDR3, as DNA: TGTGCCAGCAGCCTCGAGGTGGGGTCGGAGACCCAGTACTTC. This codes for CASSLEVGSETQYF. The V and J genes are TRBV9 and TRBJ2-5; D not certain. CDR1 is SGDLS, CDR2 YYNGEE, per germline. Trimming removed 4 bases from V and 5 bases from J, with 15 bases in between. The length of the CDR3 is 14 residues.

The chain employs TRBV11-2 and TRBJ1-3, with D uncertain. The CDR3 length is 15 residues. Germline V lookup: CDR1 SGHAT, CDR2 FQNNGV. The V end lost 0 bases, the J end lost 0 bases, and 6 bases lay between the germline ends. The CDR3 DNA follows: TGTGCCAGCAGCTTAGATCAGTCCTCTGGAAACACCATATATTTT. It specifies CASSLDQSSGNTIYF.

The chain carries TRBV30 and TRBJ2-3; possibly TRBD2 for D (6 bases). Deletions cut 0 bases from V and 5 bases from J, with 12 bases between. The CDR3 consists of 14 residues. Germline V gene data show CDR1 as GTSNPN and CDR2 as SVGIG (reference sequence). CDR3 amino acids: CAWSVGGKGDTQYF. The CDR3 region has the DNA TGTGCCTGGAGTGTGGGCGGGAAAGGAGATACGCAGTATTTT.

The chain joins TRBV5-4 to TRBJ1-2; 7 nucleotides match TRBD1. Germline V gives CDR1 SGHNT, CDR2 YYREEE (reference sequence). CDR3 length equals 14 residues. After removal of 0 bases from V and 4 bases from J, the junction contained 3 bases not matched to a gene. CDR3 sequence: CASSLGTGVYGYTF. Written as DNA, the CDR3 is TGTGCCAGCAGCTTGGGGACAGGTGTCTATGGCTACACCTTC.

The chain employs TRBV10-2 and TRBJ2-2; no clear D gene. V gave up 9 bases and J gave up 5 bases, with 10 bases separating them. Germline V gene lookup returns CDR1 WSHSY and CDR2 SAAADI. The CDR3 covers 12 residues. The CDR3 here is CASSPGTGELFF. CDR3 bases: TGCGCCAGTAGCCCCGGAACCGGGGAGCTGTTTTTT.

The J gene is TRBJ2-2, the V gene TRBV7-2, with 11 bases that match TRBD2. The CDR3 totals 16 residues. V lost 7 bases and J lost 5; bases outside the gene matches: 9. Germline assignment: CDR1 SGHTA and CDR2 FQGNSA. For the CDR3, the DNA is TGTGCCAGCACCCGGAGGGCTAGCGGGGGGACCGGGGAGCTGTTTTTT. Amino acid sequence: CASTRRASGGTGELFF. Full variable domain (outside the CDR3, taken from reference TRBV7-2 and TRBJ2-2): GAGVSQSPSNKVTEKGKDVELRCDPISGHTALYWYRQSLGQGLEFLIYFQGNSAPDKSGLPSDRFSAERTGGSVSTLTIQRTQQEDSAVYLCASTRRASGGTGELFFGEGSRLTVL.

The chain joins TRBV4-3 to TRBJ1-4, with 10 bases lining up with TRBD1. The CDR3 loop spans 17 amino acids. Losses at the gene ends were 2 bases for V and 7 bases for J; bases not matched to a gene: 10. Germline CDR1 is LGHNA and CDR2 is YSLEER. The CDR3 region is CASSQRTGGSGAEKLFF. The CDR3 bases are TGCGCCAGCAGCCAAAGGACAGGGGGTTCAGGGGCTGAAAAACTGTTTTTT.

V and J are TRBV4-1 and TRBJ2-2, with 12 nucleotides matching TRBD2. Germline CDR1 reads MGHRA; CDR2 reads YSYEKL. J lost 5 bases, V lost 3 bases, and 10 bases had no gene match. The CDR3 runs 18 residues. CDR3 DNA: TGCGCCAGCAGCCAGGACCCGGGACTAGCGGGTCCGACCGGGGAGCTGTTTTTT. Translation: CASSQDPGLAGPTGELFF.

This chain uses TRBV30 with TRBJ1-1, with D unresolved. The CDR3 covers 11 residues. Germline V CDR1 and CDR2: GTSNPN, SVGIG (reference sequence). Trimming took off 2 bases at V and 8 bases at J, with 9 bases between the two ends. As DNA, the CDR3 is TGTGCCTGGAGTCCTAAGGGAGAAGCTTTCTTT. This codes for CAWSPKGEAFF.

The chain couples TRBV28 to TRBJ1-1; D is possibly TRBD1 (6 bases). Germline V gene sequence: CDR1 MDHEN, CDR2 SYDVKM. The CDR3 spans 15 residues. Trimming took 10 bases from V and 7 from J, leaving 25 bases between them. CDR3 sequence reads: CATMRWGRDNYEAFF. The CDR3 bases are TGTGCCACGATGCGGTGGGGTAGGGACAATTATGAAGCTTTCTTT.

The chain links TRBV28 to TRBJ2-7; 8 bases line up with TRBD1. V was pared by 7 bases and J by 2 bases, with 4 bases of the junction left unmatched. The CDR3 consists of 13 residues. CDR1 MDHEN and CDR2 SYDVKM come from the germline V gene. The CDR3 DNA reads as TGTGCCAGCACCGCAGGGGGCCCCTACGAGCAGTACTTC. Amino acids: CASTAGGPYEQYF. The full variable domain, rest sourced from reference TRBV28 and TRBJ2-7, is DVKVTQSSRYLVKRTGEKVFLECVQDMDHENMFWYRQDPGLGLRLIYFSYDVKMKEKGDIPEGYSVSREKKERFSLILESASTNQTSMYLCASTAGGPYEQYFGPGTRLTVT.

This chain links TRBV28 with TRBJ1-1; tentatively, D is TRBD1 (5 bases). Germline V lookup: CDR1 MDHEN, CDR2 SYDVKM. The germline V and J ends were trimmed by 4 bases and 4 bases, with 13 bases remaining between them. The CDR3 is made up of 14 amino acids. CDR3 sequence: CASSWGSGTTEAFF. Here the CDR3 DNA reads TGTGCCAGCAGTTGGGGCTCAGGGACCACTGAAGCTTTCTTT.

This rearrangement joins TRBV5-6 to TRBJ1-5; 7 bases are a match to TRBD1. Germline CDR1 reads SGHDT; CDR2 reads YYEEEE. Trimming took 2 bases from V and 8 from J; bases not matched to a gene: 7. The CDR3 spans 14 residues. In DNA, the CDR3 is TGTGCCAGCAGCTTTGACAGGGCGTGGGAGCCCCAGCATTTT. Translated: CASSFDRAWEPQHF.

The chain uses TRBV7-3 and TRBJ2-1, with D perhaps given as TRBD1 or TRBD2 (6 bases each). The V end lost 5 bases, the J end lost 4 bases, and 15 bases lay between the germline ends. The CDR3 runs 15 residues. Germline V gene sequence: CDR1 SGHTA, CDR2 FQGTGA. The CDR3 loop is CASSRGPGAYNEQFF. The CDR3 bases are TGTGCCAGCAGCAGGGGTCCGGGGGCTTACAATGAGCAGTTCTTC.

DNA of the CDR3: TGTGCCAGCAGTTACTCGGGTCGTGAGGAGACCCAGTACTTC. This sequence encodes CASSYSGREETQYF. The V gene is TRBV6-5, the J gene TRBJ2-5, with no clear D. V lost 0 bases and J 5 bases, leaving 10 bases between the germline ends. Germline CDR1 and CDR2: MNHEY and SVGAGI. This CDR3 comprises 14 residues.

The chain combines TRBV5-1 with TRBJ1-4, with D hard to call. Between the trimmed V and J ends, which lost 4 bases and 5 bases, there was a span of 15 bases. Germline CDR1 is SGHRS and CDR2 is YFSETQ. The CDR3 covers 15 residues. In DNA form, the CDR3 reads TGCGCCAGCAGCACGGCACAGTGGGAAAATGAAAAACTGTTTTTT. Its protein is CASSTAQWENEKLFF.